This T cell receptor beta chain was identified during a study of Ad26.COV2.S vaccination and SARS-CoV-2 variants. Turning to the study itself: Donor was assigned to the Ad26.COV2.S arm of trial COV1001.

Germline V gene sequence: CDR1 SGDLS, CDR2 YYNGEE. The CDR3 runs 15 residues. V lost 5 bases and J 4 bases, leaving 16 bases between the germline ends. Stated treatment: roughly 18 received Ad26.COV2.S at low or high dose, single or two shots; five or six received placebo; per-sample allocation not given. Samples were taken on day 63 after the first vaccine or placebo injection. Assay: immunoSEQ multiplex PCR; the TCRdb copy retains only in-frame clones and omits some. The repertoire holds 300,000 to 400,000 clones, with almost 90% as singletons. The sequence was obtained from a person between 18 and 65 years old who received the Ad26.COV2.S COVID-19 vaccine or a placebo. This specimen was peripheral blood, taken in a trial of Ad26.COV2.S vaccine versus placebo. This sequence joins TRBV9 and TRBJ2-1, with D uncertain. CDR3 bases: TGTGCCAGCAGTAAAAGTTGGGGATCATACAATGAGCAGTTCTTC. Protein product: CASSKSWGSYNEQFF.